These 23 T cell receptor beta chains came from one sample sequenced in a study of neurological immune-mediated disorders. TCRdb processed the 5' RACE reads anew with MiXCR; each CDR3 protein has one entry. Of approximately 38,000 distinct CDR3 sequences in the sample, 9.5% to 13% were seen once. Input material: CD4+ T cells from blood. Receptors originate from a woman aged 30 to 39 with HTLV-1-associated myelopathy (HAM/TSP).

In this sample, this clonotype turned up many times. CDR3: CASSRTGTGDSNQPQHF. CDR3 DNA: TGTGCCAGCTCACGGACCGGGACAGGGGATAGCAATCAGCCCCAGCATTTT. This chain joins TRBV18 and TRBJ1-5, with 10 bases aligning to TRBD1. The CDR3 runs to 17 residues. Germline V gene sequence: CDR1 KGHSH, CDR2 LQKENI. V was clipped by 4 bases and J by 0 bases; unmatched bases: 6.

This clonotype has a count of ten or more. The chain couples TRBV3-1 to TRBJ1-1; D perhaps matches TRBD1 (5 bases). V shed 4 bases and J shed 1 base, with 7 bases lying between them. Germline lookup yields CDR1 LGHDT and CDR2 YNNKEL (reference sequence). The CDR3 contains 13 residues. The DNA of the CDR3 is TGTGCCAGCAGCCTACAGGCGAACACTGAAGCTTTCTTT. Translated: CASSLQANTEAFF.

This clonotype was observed a single time. The chain joins TRBV27 to TRBJ2-2; 7 bases agree with TRBD1. V was clipped by 1 base and J by 2 bases; unmatched bases: 4. CDR3 length: 16 residues. Germline V gene lookup returns CDR1 MNHEY and CDR2 SMNVEV (reference sequence). The CDR3: CASSLLRQGNTGELFF. The CDR3 DNA reads as TGTGCCAGCAGTTTATTGAGACAGGGAAACACCGGGGAGCTGTTTTTT.

This clonotype was observed at least ten times. J is TRBJ2-7 and V is TRBV20-1; TRBD1 matches at 9 bases. The CDR3 extends over 16 amino acids. The trim removed 1 base at V and 5 bases at J, leaving 12 bases unmatched. The germline V gene encodes CDR1 DFQATT and CDR2 SNEGSKA (reference sequence). The CDR3 is CSARVGTGGPSHEQYF. In DNA, the CDR3 is TGCAGTGCTAGAGTGGGAACAGGGGGCCCTTCTCACGAGCAGTACTTC.

Written as DNA, the CDR3 is TGTGCCAGCAACCGGGAAAGGGGATCCGGGGAGCTGTTTTTT. This encodes CASNRERGSGELFF. The V call is TRBV27, the J call TRBJ2-2, with D possibly called TRBD1 or TRBD2 (5 bases each). The ends were cut back, 7 bases at V and 6 bases at J, with 15 bases in the middle. The germline V gene encodes CDR1 MNHEY and CDR2 SMNVEV (reference sequence). The CDR3 has 14 residues.

The sample holds many counts of this clonotype. This chain uses TRBV10-3 with TRBJ1-1; 7 bases match TRBD1. Per the germline V gene, CDR1 is ENHRY and CDR2 is SYGVKD. This CDR3 is built from 13 residues. V gave up 11 bases and J gave up 0 bases; unmatched junction bases: 6. CDR3 nucleotide sequence: TGTGCCCTCCAGGGACAGTTGAACACTGAAGCTTTCTTT. This sequence encodes CALQGQLNTEAFF.

This clonotype has a count of ten or more. The chain has TRBV2 and TRBJ1-2, with D uncertain. There are 13 residues in the CDR3. V lost 6 bases and J 6 bases, leaving 14 bases between the germline ends. CDR1 is SNHLY and CDR2 is FYNNEI in the germline V gene. The CDR3 loop reads CASRRLGDDGYTF. The CDR3 DNA sequence: TGTGCCAGCAGACGTCTAGGAGACGATGGCTACACCTTC.

This clonotype was seen ten or more times. The chain carries TRBV5-1 and TRBJ2-7; TRBD1 or TRBD2 may be the D gene (5 bases each). Trimming took 0 bases from V and 4 from J, leaving 11 bases between them. CDR1 and CDR2 (germline): SGHRS, YFSETQ. This CDR3 is 14 amino acids long. CDR3 in DNA: TGCGCCAGCAGCTTGGGAGGGGATGGGTACGAGCAGTACTTC. Encoded protein: CASSLGGDGYEQYF.

The chain links TRBV30 to TRBJ2-1; 11 bases agree with TRBD2. The CDR3 length is 15 residues. Germline CDR1 is GTSNPN and CDR2 is SVGIG (reference sequence). V was pared by 1 base and J by 9 bases, with 8 bases of the junction left unmatched. The DNA for the CDR3 is TGTGCCTGGAGTGGCCCGTCGACTAGCGGGACTGAGCAGTTCTTC. Its protein product is CAWSGPSTSGTEQFF. Based on the CDR3 plus reference TRBV30 and TRBJ2-1, the full variable domain is SQTIHQWPATLVQPVGSPLSLECTVEGTSNPNLYWYRQAAGRGLQLLFYSVGIGQISSEVPQNLSASRPQDRQFILSSKKLLLSDSGFYLCAWSGPSTSGTEQFFGPGTRLTVL.

The sample holds many counts of this clonotype. The chain combines TRBV3-1 with TRBJ1-6; perhaps TRBD1 as D (5 bases). The CDR3 runs 15 residues. The germline V gene encodes CDR1 LGHDT and CDR2 YNNKEL (reference sequence). V lost 0 bases and J lost 9, with 12 bases in between. DNA for the CDR3: TGTGCCAGCAGCCAAGATGGGGTAGGGGCTTCACCCCTCCACTTT. This gives the protein CASSQDGVGASPLHF.

This clonotype appeared many times. The CDR3 nucleotides read TGTGCCAGCAGCCAAGATGGACGGGGCGTTGGTTCACCCCTCCACTTT. This codes for CASSQDGRGVGSPLHF. The chain recombines TRBV3-1 with TRBJ1-6; weak D call: TRBD1 (5 bases). Germline V CDR1 and CDR2: LGHDT, YNNKEL (reference sequence). V was trimmed by 0 bases and J by 9 bases, leaving 15 bases between them. CDR3 length: 16 residues.

Many counts were recorded for this clonotype. The CDR3 protein is CSAIRTSGGPLGQYF. The DNA for the CDR3 is TGCAGTGCTATAAGGACTAGCGGGGGACCCTTGGGGCAGTACTTC. The genes are TRBV20-1 and TRBJ2-7, with 13 bases aligning to TRBD2. Germline V lookup: CDR1 DFQATT, CDR2 SNEGSKA (reference sequence). The CDR3 covers 15 residues. The ends lost 4 bases at V and 9 bases at J; junction bases unmatched: 12.

This clonotype was detected ten times or more. This chain uses TRBV5-1 with TRBJ2-7; 11 bases agree with TRBD1. This CDR3 has 16 amino acids. V shed 4 bases, J shed 5 bases, and the junction held 11 bases outside the gene matches. Germline V lookup: CDR1 SGHRS, CDR2 YFSETQ. The CDR3 is CASSRKPGQGEHEQYF. DNA for the CDR3: TGCGCCAGCAGCCGAAAACCGGGACAGGGGGAACACGAGCAGTACTTC. The full variable domain, in which reference TRBV5-1 and TRBJ2-7 provide the parts outside the CDR3, is KAGVTQTPRYLIKTRGQQVTLSCSPISGHRSVSWYQQTPGQGLQFLFEYFSETQRNKGNFPGRFSGRQFSNSRSEMNVSTLELGDSALYLCASSRKPGQGEHEQYFGPGTRLTVT.

This clonotype was seen repeatedly, ten times or more. The chain carries TRBV5-1 and TRBJ1-6; D may be TRBD1 (5 bases). The CDR3 loop spans 17 amino acids. Trimming shortened V by 4 bases and J by 6 bases, and 20 bases separated the two germline ends. The germline V gene encodes CDR1 SGHRS and CDR2 YFSETQ. CDR3 coding DNA: TGCGCCAGCAGCCTGGGGGGGACCGCGGGAATTAATTCACCCCTCCACTTT. Translating it yields CASSLGGTAGINSPLHF. The full variable domain, in which reference TRBV5-1 and TRBJ1-6 provide the parts outside the CDR3, is KAGVTQTPRYLIKTRGQQVTLSCSPISGHRSVSWYQQTPGQGLQFLFEYFSETQRNKGNFPGRFSGRQFSNSRSEMNVSTLELGDSALYLCASSLGGTAGINSPLHFGNGTRLTVT.

This clonotype was seen repeatedly, ten times or more. The chain links TRBV5-1 to TRBJ2-1, with 16 bases lining up with TRBD2. The CDR3 has 16 residues. Germline V gene sequence: CDR1 SGHRS, CDR2 YFSETQ. With 4 bases clipped from V and 7 bases from J, the junction kept 5 bases outside the gene matches. Written as DNA, the CDR3 is TGCGCCAGCAGCGAGGGACTAGCGGGGGGGATTAATGAGCAGTTCTTC. Protein sequence: CASSEGLAGGINEQFF. Looking up the rest from reference TRBV5-1 and TRBJ2-1 gives the full variable domain: KAGVTQTPRYLIKTRGQQVTLSCSPISGHRSVSWYQQTPGQGLQFLFEYFSETQRNKGNFPGRFSGRQFSNSRSEMNVSTLELGDSALYLCASSEGLAGGINEQFFGPGTRLTVL.

This clonotype was recorded at least ten times. The gene calls are TRBV6-5 and TRBJ1-4; possibly TRBD1 for D (6 bases). The length of the CDR3 is 16 residues. Trimming took off 0 bases at V and 7 bases at J, with 15 bases between the two ends. Looked up from germline, CDR1 is MNHEY and CDR2 is SVGAGI. The CDR3 reads CASSYSSGRGGEKLFF. CDR3 coding DNA: TGTGCCAGCAGTTACTCATCGGGCAGGGGCGGTGAAAAACTGTTTTTT.

This clonotype was observed many times. The chain links TRBV6-2 or TRBV6-3 to TRBJ2-1; possible D gene TRBD2, 7 bases. The CDR3 loop spans 15 amino acids. The germline V gene has CDR1 MNHEY and CDR2 SVGEGT. The V end was cut by 8 bases, the J end by 0 bases, with 14 bases between. The CDR3 DNA reads TGTGCCAGCGTGGGGGGGCCGATCTCCTACAATGAGCAGTTCTTC. Translated: CASVGGPISYNEQFF.

The CDR3 sequence: CSVGTGGTEAFF. CDR3 DNA: TGCAGTGTCGGTACGGGGGGCACTGAAGCTTTCTTT. The rearrangement links TRBV29-1 to TRBJ1-1; a possible D gene is TRBD1 (5 bases). In germline, CDR1 is SQVTM, CDR2 ANQGSEA. This CDR3 region has 12 residues.

This clonotype has ten or more counts. This sequence joins TRBV29-1 and TRBJ1-1; D is ambiguous. The V end was cut by 5 bases, the J end by 5 bases, with 18 bases between. Germline CDR1 and CDR2: SQVTM and ANQGSEA. The CDR3 has 14 residues. CDR3 loop: CSVSHTQQKTEAFF. The CDR3 DNA sequence: TGCAGCGTTTCTCATACCCAGCAAAAGACTGAAGCTTTCTTT.

This clonotype has a count of ten or more. V gene TRBV12-3 or TRBV12-4 combines with J gene TRBJ2-7; D gene ambiguous. The V and J ends lost 4 bases and 5 bases respectively, with 15 bases between them. CDR3 length: 14 residues. CDR3 nucleotides: TGTGCCAGCAGTTCGGGTCGCCTGGGGAACGAGCAGTACTTC. Its protein product is CASSSGRLGNEQYF.

This clonotype was seen ten or more times. This chain joins TRBV14 and TRBJ2-2; D is ambiguous. Trimming pared 4 bases from V and 2 bases from J, leaving 11 bases between. The CDR3 has 15 residues. CDR1 is SGHDN and CDR2 is FVKESK in the germline V gene. As DNA, the CDR3 is TGTGCCAGCAGCCCTGACCGAGCCAACACCGGGGAGCTGTTTTTT. This gives the protein CASSPDRANTGELFF.

This sequence joins TRBV29-1 and TRBJ1-1; no reliable D call. The germline V and J ends were trimmed by 3 bases and 8 bases, with 10 bases remaining between them. CDR1 is SQVTM and CDR2 is ANQGSEA in the germline V gene. The CDR3 has 11 residues. The CDR3 DNA reads TGCAGCGTTGACCCCCACGGGGAAGCTTTCTTT. Protein: CSVDPHGEAFF.

This clonotype was observed a few times. The chain recombines TRBV5-1 with TRBJ2-5; D is unclear. V dropped 3 bases and J dropped 0 bases, with 3 bases sitting between them. The CDR3 length is 12 residues. The germline V gene has CDR1 SGHRS and CDR2 YFSETQ. In DNA, the CDR3 is TGCGCCAGCAGCTGGGACCAAGAGACCCAGTACTTC. This translates into CASSWDQETQYF. Together with reference TRBV5-1 and TRBJ2-5, the CDR3 gives the full variable domain: KAGVTQTPRYLIKTRGQQVTLSCSPISGHRSVSWYQQTPGQGLQFLFEYFSETQRNKGNFPGRFSGRQFSNSRSEMNVSTLELGDSALYLCASSWDQETQYFGPGTRLLVL.